This is a list of T cell receptor beta chains from one sample in a study of blood T cell repertoires in COVID-19. Only in-frame clones appear in the TCRdb table, and some are missing; sequencing was by immunoSEQ multiplex PCR. Of about 380,000 clones in the sample, more than 75% were seen once. What was sequenced was PBMCs or T cells enriched from blood (not recorded which). The receptor set was obtained from a woman aged 25 to 39 who had recovered from COVID-19. Both conserved end residues are part of each CDR3. D genes are given only for firm matches.

TRBV5-1	TRBJ1-1	.	TGCGCCAGCAGCTTGGGGGGCGGGAGCACTGAAGCTTTCTTT	CASSLGGGSTEAFF
TRBV4-1	TRBJ2-7	TRBD2	TGCGCCAGCAGCCAAGGACTAGCGGGAGGCTACGAGCAGTACTTC	CASSQGLAGGYEQYF
TRBV7-3	TRBJ2-2	TRBD2	TGTGCCAGCAGCTTGGGCCTAGCGGGAACCGGGGAGCTGTTTTTT	CASSLGLAGTGELFF
TRBV19	TRBJ1-2	TRBD1	TGTGCCAGTAGTTCCCGACCGGGACAGGGCTATGGCTACACCTTC	CASSSRPGQGYGYTF
TRBV7-6	TRBJ1-2	.	TGTGCCAGCAGGCCGACAGGAGTCGTCGGCTACACCTTC	CASRPTGVVGYTF
TRBV3-1/TRBV3-2	TRBJ2-2	.	TGTGCCAGCAGCCAATTCGGGACTTCTTATAATCCTAACACCGGGGAGCTGTTTTTT	CASSQFGTSYNPNTGELFF
TRBV9	TRBJ2-7	TRBD2	TGTGCCAGCAGCGTCGGGACTAGCGGTTACAGCTCCTACGAGCAGTACTTC	CASSVGTSGYSSYEQYF
TRBV5-4	TRBJ1-2	.	TGTGCCAGCAGCTTGGGGGGCAGCTCTAACTATGGCTACACCTTC	CASSLGGSSNYGYTF
TRBV2	TRBJ1-1	TRBD1	TGTGCCAGCAGCCCCGGGACAGGGGACACTGAAGCTTTCTTT	CASSPGTGDTEAFF
TRBV10-1	TRBJ2-1	TRBD2	TGCGCCAGCAGTGATTTCTGGACTAGCGGGAGAGGCGAGCAGTTCTTC	CASSDFWTSGRGEQFF